This T cell receptor beta chain is from a study of shared clonotypes between healthy human individuals. The donors were adults (healthy and HIV-negative) with no recent acute infections or vaccinations. Everyone who donated was a Caucasian adult who lived in Nashville, Tennessee. The junction had 1 base not matched to a gene; V was cut back by 3 bases and J by 0 bases. The germline gives CDR1 KGHSH, CDR2 LQKENI. The CDR3 extends over 14 amino acids. Profiled with immunoSEQ multiplex PCR; TCRdb holds only in-frame clones, not every one. The repertoire holds 2 million to 2.5 million clones, with approximately 95% as singletons. Concerning this clone: Different DNA sequences within this sample yield the same CDR3.

The rearrangement links TRBV18 to TRBJ2-5; 7 positions match TRBD2. The source is a man in his late teens or twenties in good health. Some clones in this sample may be carry-over from other donors' samples. Material: naive CD4+ T cells from PBMCs. This sample's subset: CD45RA+ positively selected. The CDR3 bases are TGTGCCAGCTCACCGCTAGCGGACCAAGAGACCCAGTACTTC. Protein sequence: CASSPLADQETQYF.